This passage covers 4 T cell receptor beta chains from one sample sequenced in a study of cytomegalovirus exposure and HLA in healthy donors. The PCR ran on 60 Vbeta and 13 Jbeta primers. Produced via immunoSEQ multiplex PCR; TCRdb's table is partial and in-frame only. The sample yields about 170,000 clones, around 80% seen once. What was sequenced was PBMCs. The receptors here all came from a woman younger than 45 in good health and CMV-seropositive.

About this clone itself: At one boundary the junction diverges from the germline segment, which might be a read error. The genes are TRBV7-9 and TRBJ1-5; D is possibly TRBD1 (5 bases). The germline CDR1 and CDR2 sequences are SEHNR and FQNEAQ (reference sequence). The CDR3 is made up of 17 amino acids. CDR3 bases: TGTTCCAGCAGCTTATTCCCAATCGGCAGGGAAAATCAGCCCCAGCATTTT. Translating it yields CSSSLFPIGRENQPQHF.

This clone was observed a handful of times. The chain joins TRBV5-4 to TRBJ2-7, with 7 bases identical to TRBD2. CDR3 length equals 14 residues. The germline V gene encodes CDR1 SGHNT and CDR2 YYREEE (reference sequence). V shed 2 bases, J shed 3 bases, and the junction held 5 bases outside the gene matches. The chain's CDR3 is CASSFGLADYEQYF. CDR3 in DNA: TGTGCCAGCAGCTTCGGTCTAGCGGACTACGAGCAGTACTTC.

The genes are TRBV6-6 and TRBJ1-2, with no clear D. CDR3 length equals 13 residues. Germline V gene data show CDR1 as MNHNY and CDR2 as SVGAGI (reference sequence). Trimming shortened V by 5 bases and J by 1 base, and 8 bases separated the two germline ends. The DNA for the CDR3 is TGTGCCAGCAGTCCCAACTATAACTATGGCTACACCTTC. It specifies CASSPNYNYGYTF.

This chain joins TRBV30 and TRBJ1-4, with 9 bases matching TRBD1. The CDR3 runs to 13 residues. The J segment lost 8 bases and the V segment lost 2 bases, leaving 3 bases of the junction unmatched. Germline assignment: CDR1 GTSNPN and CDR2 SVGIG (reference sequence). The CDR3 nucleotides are TGTGCCTGGAGTACAGGGGGCGGCGAAAAACTGTTTTTT. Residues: CAWSTGGGEKLFF.